The 5 T cell receptor beta chains reported below all come from one sample, sequenced in a study of blood T cell repertoires in COVID-19. Sequencing used immunoSEQ multiplex PCR; TCRdb keeps in-frame clones, though not all of them. The repertoire holds under 250,000 clones, around 90% seen once, with roughly 3% in the top ten. Specimen: peripheral blood. The receptors derive from a man aged 18 to 29 with active or convalescent COVID-19.

The genes are TRBV5-1 and TRBJ2-7, with D maybe TRBD1 (5 bases). In germline, CDR1 is SGHRS, CDR2 YFSETQ. V shed 4 bases and J shed 4 bases, with 21 bases lying between them. The CDR3 covers 16 residues. The CDR3 DNA reads as TGCGCCAGCAGCCGACAGCTCTCCCCCTCCTCATACGAGCAGTACTTC. This gives the protein CASSRQLSPSSYEQYF.

The genes are TRBV6-2 or TRBV6-3 and TRBJ2-7, with TRBD2 matching over 7 bases. The CDR3 is 15 amino acids. Germline V gives CDR1 MNHEY, CDR2 SVGEGT. The V gene end was trimmed by 2 bases and the J gene end by 1 base; junction bases not matched to a gene: 5. CDR3 loop: CASSYPGLPSYEQYF. CDR3 nucleotide sequence: TGTGCCAGCAGTTACCCGGGACTACCGTCCTACGAGCAGTACTTC.

The chain links TRBV24-1 to TRBJ2-3, with D unresolved. CDR3 length: 11 residues. Trimming stripped 5 bases from V and 6 bases from J, with 5 bases between. Germline V gene sequence: CDR1 KGHDR, CDR2 SFDVKD. CDR3 sequence: CATSARDTQYF. DNA for the CDR3: TGTGCCACCAGTGCCCGGGATACGCAGTATTTT.

The chain employs TRBV5-6 and TRBJ2-2, with D perhaps TRBD2 (5 bases). The germline CDR1 and CDR2 sequences are SGHDT and YYEEEE. The CDR3 is 16 residues long. Deletions cut 0 bases from V and 3 bases from J, with 12 bases between. CDR3 loop: CASSLAERTYTGELFF. DNA for the CDR3: TGTGCCAGCAGCTTGGCCGAGCGGACCTACACCGGGGAGCTGTTTTTT.

The CDR3 protein is CASRGTGNNEQFF. The CDR3 coding sequence is TGCGCCAGCAGGGGGACAGGGAACAATGAGCAGTTCTTC. The rearrangement uses TRBV10-2 and TRBJ2-1; TRBD1 matches 9 bases. Germline V gene data show CDR1 as WSHSY and CDR2 as SAAADI. The CDR3 loop spans 13 amino acids. V lost 6 bases, J lost 5 bases, and 2 bases stayed unmatched.